The clone carrying this T cell receptor beta chain appeared a few times. Its matching antigen is unknown. Sorting that relied on CD45RO/CCR7/CD25/CD127/CD95/CD27 yielded CD4+ naive, central memory, regulatory and stem cell-like memory cells. Without exception, sorted populations had purity beyond 95%. This sample is drawn from a study of beta chain features in type 1 diabetes. Investigators reverse transcribed all isolated RNA, so they sequenced expressed TCRB transcripts. TCRdb's copy holds only in-frame clones and misses some; the assay was immunoSEQ multiplex PCR. The sample includes 300,000 or so clones, about a tenth seen only once; the top ten take about 1%. Study-level findings and limits: Patients with type 1 diabetes showed fewer VDJ junction insertions and more deletions. High-TCR-expressing cells could be over-represented by cDNA sequencing. Researchers report that Type 1 diabetes patients had moderately but significantly shorter TCRB CDR3s across all four CD4+ subsets.

The sample was central memory CD4+ T cells from blood. This sequence originates from a man under 40 with type 1 diabetes.

The CDR3: CASRYENYGYTF. CDR3 coding DNA: TGTGCCAGCCGCTACGAGAACTATGGCTACACCTTC. This chain uses TRBV28 with TRBJ1-2, with no clear D. Trimming shortened V by 8 bases and J by 2 bases, and 9 bases separated the two germline ends. Looked up from germline, CDR1 is MDHEN and CDR2 is SYDVKM. The CDR3 is 12 amino acids.